Presented here are 26 T cell receptor beta chains from one specimen sequenced in a study of shared clonotypes between healthy human individuals. Some clones are missing from TCRdb's copy, which holds only in-frame ones; the method was immunoSEQ multiplex PCR. Here the sample spans over a million clones, about 70% being singletons. Sequencing was carried out using memory CD4+ T cells sorted from blood. Subset defined: CD45RA-negative fraction. The receptors come from a man between 18 and 29 years old in good health.

This clone was observed at least ten times. The rearrangement uses TRBV5-1 and TRBJ1-2; D unresolved. Germline assignment: CDR1 SGHRS and CDR2 YFSETQ. The CDR3 is 13 residues long. The ends were cut back, 4 bases at V and 0 bases at J, with 7 bases in the middle. CDR3 protein: CASSPSTNYGYTF. Written as DNA, the CDR3 is TGCGCCAGCAGCCCGTCGACTAACTATGGCTACACCTTC.

This clone was observed a few times. This chain links TRBV10-1 with TRBJ2-7; TRBD1 is a possible D gene (5 bases). Germline CDR1 WNHNN, CDR2 SYGVQD (reference sequence). The CDR3 has 11 residues. V lost 2 bases and J lost 11, with 10 bases in between. In DNA form, the CDR3 reads TGCGCCAGCAGTGAGGGGGCCTGGGAGTACTTC. Protein product: CASSEGAWEYF.

The J gene is TRBJ1-2, the V gene TRBV5-6; possibly TRBD1 for D (6 bases). CDR1 and CDR2 from the germline V gene are SGHDT and YYEEEE. The CDR3 totals 13 residues. V gave up 4 bases and J gave up 6 bases, with 13 bases separating them. The CDR3 protein is CASSRRQVDGYTF. DNA for the CDR3: TGTGCCAGCAGCCGCCGACAGGTAGATGGCTACACCTTC.

This chain uses TRBV5-6 with TRBJ1-6, with TRBD1 as a possible D gene (6 bases). The V gene lost 0 bases and the J gene lost 7 bases, with 11 bases spanning the gap. The CDR3 covers 15 residues. The germline CDR1 and CDR2 sequences are SGHDT and YYEEEE. The CDR3 DNA is TGTGCCAGCAGCTTGGCCGTAGGGACAAATTCACCCCTCCACTTT. This codes for CASSLAVGTNSPLHF.

With respect to this clone: The identical CDR3 is also encoded by other nucleotide sequences in the sample. V usage is TRBV5-1 and J usage is TRBJ2-1; no clear D. CDR3 length: 15 residues. From germline, CDR1 is SGHRS and CDR2 YFSETQ. Trimming took 1 base from V and 0 from J, leaving 8 bases between them. As DNA, the CDR3 is TGCGCCAGCAGCTTGTCCGGCAGCTCCTACAATGAGCAGTTCTTC. It is translated as CASSLSGSSYNEQFF.

This clone was counted a single time. V usage is TRBV28 and J usage is TRBJ1-4; D perhaps matches TRBD1 (6 bases). Per germline, CDR1 MDHEN and CDR2 SYDVKM. This CDR3 contains 15 residues. Trimming left V 7 bases short and J 0 bases short, with 12 bases between. CDR3: CASIRRGTTNEKLFF. The DNA for the CDR3 is TGTGCCAGCATTCGAAGGGGGACAACTAATGAAAAACTGTTTTTT.

CDR3 region: CASSEKSGGSYEQYF. The CDR3 region has the DNA TGTGCCAGCAGTGAAAAGTCAGGGGGCAGCTACGAGCAGTACTTC. The rearrangement joins TRBV25-1 to TRBJ2-7; 8 nucleotides match TRBD1. V was clipped by 2 bases and J by 3 bases; unmatched bases: 6. Germline loops: CDR1 MGHDK, CDR2 SYGVNS. CDR3 size: 15 residues.

The chain couples TRBV27 to TRBJ1-5, with 10 bases that match TRBD1. CDR3 size: 15 residues. CDR1 and CDR2 (germline): MNHEY, SMNVEV (reference sequence). With V trimmed by 9 bases and J by 3 bases, 8 bases remained unmatched. CDR3: CASQPGTGANQPQHF. The CDR3 DNA is TGTGCCAGTCAACCCGGGACAGGGGCCAATCAGCCCCAGCATTTT.

Regarding this clone: A read error is the likely source, as a far larger clone sits one nucleotide away. The chain links TRBV2 to TRBJ2-2; 10 bases fit TRBD1. Looked up from germline, CDR1 is SNHLY and CDR2 is FYNNEI. This CDR3 is built from 16 residues. The V gene end was trimmed by 5 bases and the J gene end by 4 bases; junction bases not matched to a gene: 7. For the CDR3, the DNA is TGTGCCAGCAGTCCCGACAGGGGGCGAGGCACCGGGGAGCTGTTTTTT. Its translation: CASSPDRGRGTGELFF.

CDR3 residues: CASSFGPSEQYF. The CDR3, as DNA: TGTGCCAGCAGCTTCGGCCCATCCGAGCAGTACTTC. This chain uses TRBV7-2 with TRBJ2-7; D gene uncertain. From germline, CDR1 is SGHTA and CDR2 FQGNSA. This CDR3 is 12 amino acids long. V was clipped by 3 bases and J by 6 bases, with 9 bases between them.

The gene calls are TRBV5-1 and TRBJ1-4; D remains ambiguous. The CDR3 sequence is 17 residues long. Germline assignment: CDR1 SGHRS and CDR2 YFSETQ. Trimming took off 4 bases at V and 0 bases at J, with 16 bases between the two ends. The chain's CDR3 is CASSRTATGATNEKLFF. For the CDR3, the DNA is TGCGCCAGCAGCAGGACCGCAACCGGGGCAACTAATGAAAAACTGTTTTTT.

This chain connects TRBV10-3 to TRBJ2-3; 8 nucleotides agree with TRBD1. CDR1 is ENHRY, CDR2 SYGVKD, per germline. V shed 5 bases, J shed 1 base, and the junction held 5 bases outside the gene matches. The CDR3 spans 15 residues. CDR3 sequence (DNA): TGTGCCATCAGTCCAGGACAGGGACGCACAGATACGCAGTATTTT. Encoded protein: CAISPGQGRTDTQYF.

The rearrangement joins TRBV11-2 to TRBJ2-5; D is uncertain. The V and J ends lost 6 bases and 4 bases respectively, with 18 bases between them. Germline values: CDR1 SGHAT, CDR2 FQNNGV. This CDR3 spans 15 amino acids. The CDR3 protein is CASRSLSATAETQYF. CDR3 nucleotides: TGTGCCAGCAGGAGCTTATCTGCCACGGCAGAGACCCAGTACTTC.

This rearrangement joins TRBV19 to TRBJ2-2, with 7 positions matching TRBD2. The V gene's germline CDR1 is LNHDA and CDR2 SQIVND (reference sequence). This CDR3 spans 18 amino acids. The J segment lost 3 bases and the V segment lost 3 bases, leaving 13 bases of the junction unmatched. The chain's CDR3 is CASSIYLGGRTHTGELFF. The CDR3 DNA reads TGTGCCAGTAGTATTTACCTAGGCGGGAGAACCCACACCGGGGAGCTGTTTTTT.

The chain carries TRBV4-3 and TRBJ1-4; D uncertain. Deletions cut 1 base from V and 8 bases from J, with 8 bases between. The CDR3 is made up of 13 amino acids. Looked up from germline, CDR1 is LGHNA and CDR2 is YSLEER. In nucleotides, the CDR3 is TGCGCCAGCAGCCAAGGGATAGGGGAAAAACTGTTTTTT. Protein: CASSQGIGEKLFF.

This clone is a singleton in its sample. Just one base apart from a much larger clone, this may be a read error. The chain recombines TRBV5-6 with TRBJ1-2, with D unclear. V lost 1 base, J lost 0 bases, and 1 base lay in between. CDR3 length: 12 amino acids. Germline values: CDR1 SGHDT, CDR2 YYEEEE. The CDR3 nucleotides are TGTGCCAGCAGCTTGACTAACTATGGCTACACCTTC. Encoded protein: CASSLTNYGYTF.

The chain carries TRBV5-1 and TRBJ2-3, with D possibly being TRBD1 (6 bases). V gave up 1 base and J gave up 2 bases, with 14 bases separating them. Germline V gene lookup returns CDR1 SGHRS and CDR2 YFSETQ. CDR3 length equals 16 residues. The CDR3 nucleotides read TGCGCCAGCAGCTTGTCCGGGACAAGGGCCACAGATACGCAGTATTTT. This encodes CASSLSGTRATDTQYF.

The V call is TRBV6-6, the J call TRBJ1-3, with D possibly being TRBD1 (5 bases). The V end was cut by 7 bases, the J end by 0 bases, with 13 bases between. The CDR3 has 15 amino acids. Looked up from germline, CDR1 is MNHNY and CDR2 is SVGAGI (reference sequence). The DNA of the CDR3 is TGTGCCAGCATCCTTGGGGGATCCTCTGGAAACACCATATATTTT. Amino acids: CASILGGSSGNTIYF.

This chain joins TRBV30 and TRBJ1-5; maybe TRBD1 (6 bases). The CDR3 is 13 amino acids. Germline assignment: CDR1 GTSNPN and CDR2 SVGIG (reference sequence). Between the trimmed V and J ends, which lost 1 base and 4 bases, there was a span of 8 bases. The CDR3 sequence is CAWSDTGNQPQHF. DNA for the CDR3: TGTGCCTGGAGTGACACAGGGAATCAGCCCCAGCATTTT.

This clone is a singleton in its sample. The chain employs TRBV5-1 and TRBJ2-5; 7 nucleotides align to TRBD2. The CDR3 loop spans 13 amino acids. CDR1 SGHRS and CDR2 YFSETQ come from the germline V gene. The CDR3 region is CAASGGRGETQYF. The CDR3 DNA reads as TGCGCGGCGTCTGGCGGGAGAGGAGAGACCCAGTACTTC.

V is TRBV2 and J is TRBJ1-6; D is uncertain. Trimming took 7 bases from V and 9 from J, leaving 13 bases between them. The CDR3 consists of 13 residues. Germline V gene sequence: CDR1 SNHLY, CDR2 FYNNEI. The CDR3 DNA reads TGTGCCAGCACTGAGGGAGTGCGTTCACCCCTCCACTTT. Residues: CASTEGVRSPLHF.

The chain couples TRBV5-1 to TRBJ2-5, with 9 bases matching TRBD2. In germline, CDR1 is SGHRS, CDR2 YFSETQ. This CDR3 is 15 amino acids long. With 4 bases clipped from V and 11 bases from J, the junction kept 15 bases outside the gene matches. The CDR3 reads CASSNTGTSFREQYF. The DNA of the CDR3 is TGCGCCAGCAGCAACACCGGGACTAGCTTCCGGGAGCAGTACTTC.

In its sample, this clone was seen a few times. This chain links TRBV19 with TRBJ1-5, with D perhaps TRBD1 (6 bases). CDR3 length: 15 amino acids. Germline V lookup: CDR1 LNHDA, CDR2 SQIVND (reference sequence). V lost 2 bases, J lost 1 base, and 9 bases lay in between. The CDR3 nucleotides are TGTGCCAGTAGTATAAGACAGGCAAGCAATCAGCCCCAGCATTTT. It is translated as CASSIRQASNQPQHF.

This clone was observed once. A far larger clone is only one base removed, so a read error is likely. Different DNA sequences within this sample yield the same CDR3. V gene TRBV20-1 combines with J gene TRBJ2-5; D uncertain. There are 11 residues in the CDR3. Germline V gene lookup returns CDR1 DFQATT and CDR2 SNEGSKA (reference sequence). The V end lost 3 bases, the J end lost 0 bases, and 2 bases lay between the germline ends. The CDR3 loop is CSASHQETQYF. The DNA for the CDR3 is TGCAGTGCTAGTCACCAAGAGACCCAGTACTTC.

The chain combines TRBV19 with TRBJ2-6; a possible D gene is TRBD1 (6 bases). The ends were cut back, 5 bases at V and 2 bases at J, with 10 bases in the middle. The CDR3 length is 15 residues. CDR1 and CDR2 (germline): LNHDA, SQIVND (reference sequence). The CDR3 DNA sequence: TGTGCCAGTAGTGGCTACAGGGCTGGGGCCAACGTCCTGACTTTC. Translating gives CASSGYRAGANVLTF.

This clone was found a few times. This rearrangement joins TRBV20-1 to TRBJ2-7; D possibly matches TRBD1 or TRBD2 (5 bases each). Trimming took off 7 bases at V and 5 bases at J, with 12 bases between the two ends. The CDR3 extends over 11 amino acids. In germline, CDR1 is DFQATT, CDR2 SNEGSKA (reference sequence). The CDR3 protein is CSGKGTDEQYF. In DNA, the CDR3 is TGCAGTGGAAAGGGGACCGACGAGCAGTACTTC.